What follows are 7 T cell receptor beta chains derived from one specimen sequenced in a study of shared clonotypes between healthy human individuals. The assay was immunoSEQ multiplex PCR, and TCRdb's table has in-frame clones only and misses some. Found here are about 2.3 million clones, more than 85% of them singletons; the top ten hold around 0.4%. Sequencing was performed on naive CD4+ T cells from PBMCs. Subset of the sample: CD45RA+ positively selected. These TCRs come from a man aged 18 to 30 in good health. Some clones in this sample may be carry-over from other donors' samples.

This chain uses TRBV28 with TRBJ1-5, with 8 positions matching TRBD1. Per the germline V gene, CDR1 is MDHEN and CDR2 is SYDVKM. The length of the CDR3 is 16 residues. Germline trimming cut 3 bases from V and 6 bases from J; bases unmatched to any gene: 10. CDR3 amino acids: CASSFPTGVQGQPQHF. CDR3 DNA sequence: TGTGCCAGCAGTTTTCCGACAGGGGTACAGGGTCAGCCCCAGCATTTT.

CDR3 sequence: CASSIDGIANYGYTF. The CDR3 DNA follows: TGTGCCAGTAGTATTGATGGGATAGCTAACTATGGCTACACCTTC. The chain is built from TRBV19 and TRBJ1-2; D is ambiguous. Trimming shortened V by 3 bases and J by 0 bases, and 11 bases separated the two germline ends. The CDR3 consists of 15 residues. Germline values: CDR1 LNHDA, CDR2 SQIVND (reference sequence).

The J gene is TRBJ2-7, the V gene TRBV4-1, with TRBD2 as a possible D gene (6 bases). The CDR3 runs 15 residues. CDR1 and CDR2 (germline): MGHRA, YSYEKL. Deletions cut 4 bases from V and 1 base from J, with 14 bases between. The CDR3 loop is CASSRTGTGSYEQYF. DNA of the CDR3: TGCGCCAGCAGCCGCACCGGGACTGGGTCCTACGAGCAGTACTTC.

The chain links TRBV30 to TRBJ1-6, with TRBD1 as a possible D gene (5 bases). The CDR3 spans 13 residues. CDR1 is GTSNPN, CDR2 SVGIG, per germline (reference sequence). V was shortened by 5 bases and J by 6 bases, with 11 bases between the two germline ends. The CDR3 bases are TGTGCCTGGGGGGGATTCGGTAATTCACCCCTCCACTTT. As protein: CAWGGFGNSPLHF.

V gene TRBV5-1 combines with J gene TRBJ1-1; unclear D gene. CDR1 is SGHRS, CDR2 YFSETQ, per germline. This CDR3 has 15 amino acids. The ends were cut back, 4 bases at V and 5 bases at J, with 18 bases in the middle. Written as DNA, the CDR3 is TGCGCCAGCAGCGCGGACGTTTCGGGGAGAACTGAAGCTTTCTTT. This sequence encodes CASSADVSGRTEAFF.

As concerns this clone: This specimen includes other DNA sequences encoding the same CDR3. V is TRBV11-3 and J is TRBJ2-3; D gene uncertain. The ends were cut back, 1 base at V and 2 bases at J, with 10 bases in the middle. Germline CDR1 is SGHNT and CDR2 is YENEEA. This CDR3 is 15 amino acids long. Here the CDR3 reads CASSLGGGPTDTQYF. DNA for the CDR3: TGTGCCAGCAGCTTAGGGGGTGGGCCCACAGATACGCAGTATTTT.

This clone was observed once. V usage is TRBV6-5 and J usage is TRBJ2-7; 7 nucleotides match TRBD2. CDR1 is MNHEY and CDR2 is SVGAGI in the germline V gene. This CDR3 is 15 amino acids long. With 6 bases clipped from V and 3 bases from J, the junction kept 11 bases outside the gene matches. CDR3 sequence reads: CASSFRGAGDYEQYF. DNA of the CDR3: TGTGCCAGCAGCTTCAGAGGTGCGGGAGACTACGAGCAGTACTTC.